One and the same sample provided the 27 T cell receptor beta chains below, sequenced in a study of immune evolution from preneoplasia to lung adenocarcinoma. Only in-frame clones appear in the TCRdb table, and some are missing; sequencing was by immunoSEQ multiplex PCR. The data show some 5,100 clones, approximately 85% seen once. The sample comprised FFPE normal lung tissue adjacent to the tumor. The receptor source for this set is a person aged 50 to 70 with lung adenocarcinoma.

The sample holds one count of this clone. The CDR3 DNA reads TGTGCCAGCAGCGTCCCAGGGGCAGATACGCAGTATTTT. Its protein product is CASSVPGADTQYF. The rearrangement uses TRBV9 and TRBJ2-3; D might be TRBD1 (6 bases). The V gene's germline CDR1 is SGDLS and CDR2 YYNGEE. V lost 2 bases to trimming and J lost 4 bases, with 8 bases between them. This CDR3 is built from 13 residues.

This chain joins TRBV5-1 and TRBJ2-2; 10 bases agree with TRBD2. Trimming took 5 bases from V and 7 from J; bases not matched to a gene: 8. CDR3 length: 15 residues. Germline V gene lookup returns CDR1 SGHRS and CDR2 YFSETQ. The CDR3 loop is CASSQQAGGIGELFF. CDR3 nucleotides: TGCGCCAGCAGTCAACAAGCGGGAGGGATCGGGGAGCTGTTTTTT.

In nucleotides, the CDR3 is TGTGCCAGCTCACCCCCTCTAAGCAATCAGCCCCAGCATTTT. Amino acid sequence: CASSPPLSNQPQHF. This rearrangement joins TRBV18 to TRBJ1-5; D remains ambiguous. V was trimmed by 3 bases and J by 1 base, leaving 7 bases between them. The CDR3 length is 14 residues. Germline CDR1 and CDR2: KGHSH and LQKENI. Together with reference TRBV18 and TRBJ1-5, the CDR3 gives the full variable domain: NAGVMQNPRHLVRRRGQEARLRCSPMKGHSHVYWYRQLPEEGLKFMVYLQKENIIDESGMPKERFSAEFPKEGPSILRIQQVVRGDSAAYFCASSPPLSNQPQHFGDGTRLSIL.

The V gene is TRBV5-4, the J gene TRBJ2-5, with D tentatively TRBD2 (6 bases). CDR3 length equals 14 residues. Germline V gene lookup returns CDR1 SGHNT and CDR2 YYREEE (reference sequence). V was cut by 5 bases and J by 5 bases, with 16 bases left in between. This CDR3 reads CASRSPREQETQYF. The DNA of the CDR3 is TGTGCCAGCAGGTCCCCCCGGGAGCAGGAGACCCAGTACTTC.

This clone came up a few times. The gene calls are TRBV13 and TRBJ2-5; 7 positions match TRBD2. CDR1 is PRHDT, CDR2 FYEKMQ, per germline (reference sequence). Unmatched junction bases numbered 6, after V lost 4 bases and J lost 1 base. This CDR3 region has 15 residues. The CDR3 protein is CASSSSGAFQETQYF. The CDR3 DNA is TGTGCCAGCAGCTCAAGCGGGGCCTTCCAAGAGACCCAGTACTTC.

The rearrangement links TRBV29-1 to TRBJ2-3; maybe TRBD2 (5 bases). This CDR3 comprises 10 residues. CDR1 is SQVTM and CDR2 is ANQGSEA in the germline V gene. The ends were cut back, 5 bases at V and 6 bases at J, with 6 bases in the middle. The CDR3 bases are TGCAGCGTTAGGGAGGATACGCAGTATTTT. It translates to CSVREDTQYF.

This clone rates as medium-sized (0.01 to 0.1%). This chain connects TRBV6-5 to TRBJ2-5; the D gene could be TRBD1 or TRBD2 (6 bases each). Between the trimmed V and J ends, which lost 6 bases and 7 bases, there was a span of 18 bases. Per the germline V gene, CDR1 is MNHEY and CDR2 is SVGAGI. This CDR3 is built from 14 residues. The CDR3 here is CASSPEFRGPTQYF. Here the CDR3 DNA reads TGTGCCAGCAGCCCCGAGTTCCGGGGGCCGACCCAGTACTTC.

This sequence joins TRBV11-2 and TRBJ2-7; possible D gene TRBD1, 5 bases. CDR1 and CDR2 (germline): SGHAT, FQNNGV. The V end was cut by 6 bases, the J end by 3 bases, with 15 bases between. This CDR3 is built from 14 residues. CDR3 sequence (DNA): TGTGCCAGCAGTCGTAATAGTGGACACTACGAGCAGTACTTC. This sequence encodes CASSRNSGHYEQYF.

V and J are TRBV29-1 and TRBJ1-5, with 9 bases identical to TRBD1. Per germline, CDR1 SQVTM and CDR2 ANQGSEA. The CDR3 has 13 amino acids. With V trimmed by 7 bases and J by 4 bases, 5 bases remained unmatched. CDR3 amino acids: CSAGQGMNQPQHF. As DNA, the CDR3 is TGCAGCGCCGGACAGGGGATGAATCAGCCCCAGCATTTT.

The chain joins TRBV5-1 to TRBJ1-2; D is undetermined. The CDR3 covers 13 residues. Germline loops: CDR1 SGHRS, CDR2 YFSETQ. V was trimmed by 3 bases and J by 3 bases, leaving 9 bases between them. The CDR3: CASSSMGDYGYTF. CDR3 bases: TGCGCCAGCAGCTCGATGGGAGACTATGGCTACACCTTC.

This chain links TRBV11-3 with TRBJ1-2; D gene unclear. The CDR3 runs 12 residues. Trimming took off 3 bases at V and 4 bases at J, with 6 bases between the two ends. CDR1 is SGHNT, CDR2 YENEEA, per germline. CDR3 nucleotides: TGTGCCAGCAGCTTCGACACCTATGGCTACACCTTC. Its translation is CASSFDTYGYTF.

V and J are TRBV30 and TRBJ1-4, with 7 bases identical to TRBD1. Germline lookup yields CDR1 GTSNPN and CDR2 SVGIG (reference sequence). V dropped 1 base and J dropped 7; count of bases not matched to a gene: 6. The CDR3 is 14 amino acids. CDR3 sequence reads: CAWSGARGVEKLFF. CDR3 bases: TGTGCCTGGAGTGGGGCCAGGGGGGTTGAAAAACTGTTTTTT.

The V call is TRBV19, the J call TRBJ1-4; 8 nucleotides agree with TRBD1. The CDR3 runs 14 residues. After removal of 6 bases from V and 4 bases from J, the junction contained 4 bases not matched to a gene. CDR1 and CDR2 (germline): LNHDA, SQIVND (reference sequence). CDR3 protein: CASRRDRLNEKLFF. CDR3 coding DNA: TGTGCCAGTAGGAGGGACAGGCTTAATGAAAAACTGTTTTTT.

This sequence joins TRBV5-8 and TRBJ1-1, with TRBD1 matching 11 bases. The CDR3 covers 18 residues. V gave up 2 bases and J gave up 2 bases; unmatched junction bases: 11. Germline loops: CDR1 SGHTS, CDR2 YDEGEE. CDR3 protein: CASSFLVIGTGGNTEAFF. The CDR3 DNA sequence: TGTGCCAGCAGCTTCCTGGTTATAGGGACAGGGGGAAACACTGAAGCTTTCTTT.

V is TRBV5-1 and J is TRBJ1-1, with TRBD1 identical over 9 bases. From germline, CDR1 is SGHRS and CDR2 YFSETQ. The CDR3 is made up of 19 amino acids. Germline trimming cut 0 bases from V and 1 base from J; bases unmatched to any gene: 13. CDR3 bases: TGCGCCAGCAGCTTGGGCCCTGGGGGACAGGGCAGGGGGAACACTGAAGCTTTCTTT. It specifies CASSLGPGGQGRGNTEAFF.

V and J are TRBV12-5 and TRBJ2-3; 13 positions agree with TRBD2. The CDR3 is 15 residues long. V shed 6 bases and J 6 bases; nucleotides not matched to a gene: 6. Germline loops: CDR1 LGHNT, CDR2 FRNRAP. The CDR3 protein is CASGNTSGRADTQYF. The DNA of the CDR3 is TGTGCTAGTGGCAACACTAGCGGGAGGGCCGATACGCAGTATTTT.

The chain has TRBV9 and TRBJ2-7; 7 positions agree with TRBD2. The ends lost 0 bases at V and 4 bases at J; junction bases unmatched: 7. The germline V gene has CDR1 SGDLS and CDR2 YYNGEE. The length of the CDR3 is 15 residues. CDR3 bases: TGTGCCAGCAGCGTAGGGGCTAGCGGAGTTTACGAGCAGTACTTC. Its translation is CASSVGASGVYEQYF.

This chain uses TRBV19 with TRBJ2-5; 9 nucleotides match TRBD1. J was trimmed by 1 base and V by 7 bases; bases with no gene match: 13. This CDR3 is built from 17 residues. Germline CDR1 and CDR2: LNHDA and SQIVND (reference sequence). DNA for the CDR3: TGTGCCAGTAACCACTACAGGGGGCGGAGAAGCCAAGAGACCCAGTACTTC. Its translation: CASNHYRGRRSQETQYF.

The chain employs TRBV28 and TRBJ2-1; 7 bases agree with TRBD2. J was trimmed by 4 bases and V by 3 bases; bases with no gene match: 9. Germline V CDR1 and CDR2: MDHEN, SYDVKM. The CDR3 runs 16 residues. The CDR3 sequence: CASSLGGGPEYNEQFF. The DNA of the CDR3 is TGTGCCAGCAGTTTGGGGGGAGGGCCGGAATACAATGAGCAGTTCTTC.

In regard to this clone: One end of the junction varies from germline; a read error may be responsible. V usage is TRBV18 and J usage is TRBJ2-1; D is possibly TRBD1 (5 bases). Germline V lookup: CDR1 KGHSH, CDR2 LQKENI. The CDR3 spans 12 residues. The CDR3 DNA reads TGTGCCAGCTCACCTGACAGCGATGCCTGGATCTTC. It encodes CASSPDSDAWIF.

V and J are TRBV5-1 and TRBJ2-2, with D unclear. This CDR3 region has 16 residues. CDR1 is SGHRS and CDR2 is YFSETQ in the germline V gene. V dropped 3 bases and J dropped 4 bases, with 16 bases sitting between them. The chain's CDR3 is CASSSQSPARTGELFF. As DNA, the CDR3 is TGCGCCAGCAGCTCACAGAGCCCGGCCCGCACCGGGGAGCTGTTTTTT.

The rearrangement uses TRBV5-3 and TRBJ2-3; D possibly corresponds to TRBD2 (6 bases). TRBV5-3 falls under the ORF class, with uncertain function. Deletions cut 0 bases from V and 0 bases from J, with 14 bases between. The CDR3 length is 17 residues. This CDR3 reads CARSLVWEAASTDTQYF. CDR3 DNA: TGTGCCAGAAGCTTGGTGTGGGAGGCCGCTAGCACAGATACGCAGTATTTT.

In its sample, this clone was seen a few times. The chain couples TRBV14 to TRBJ2-7; D is perhaps TRBD2 (6 bases). The CDR3 totals 14 residues. Germline V gene sequence: CDR1 SGHDN, CDR2 FVKESK. V shed 1 base and J shed 5 bases, with 12 bases lying between them. The CDR3: CASSQGLALDEQYF. DNA of the CDR3: TGTGCCAGCAGCCAAGGGCTAGCGTTAGACGAGCAGTACTTC.

The chain is built from TRBV7-9 and TRBJ2-3; no firm D call. The CDR3 covers 13 residues. Deletions cut 6 bases from V and 4 bases from J, with 11 bases between. CDR1 and CDR2 from the germline V gene are SEHNR and FQNEAQ (reference sequence). The CDR3 DNA reads as TGTGCCAGCAGTTCAAGGCCCCCAGATACGCAGTATTTT. This codes for CASSSRPPDTQYF.

This rearrangement joins TRBV15 to TRBJ2-7, with 10 bases fitting TRBD1. The CDR3 has 13 amino acids. Germline V CDR1 and CDR2: LNHNV, YYDKDF (reference sequence). Germline trimming cut 8 bases from V and 3 bases from J; bases unmatched to any gene: 4. This chain's CDR3 is CATSRDRGYEQYF. In DNA, the CDR3 is TGTGCCACCTCCCGGGACAGGGGCTACGAGCAGTACTTC.

This clone was seen more than once but under ten times. The chain links TRBV28 to TRBJ2-5; D remains unclear. CDR1 is MDHEN and CDR2 is SYDVKM in the germline V gene. V was shortened by 3 bases and J by 10 bases, with 12 bases between the two germline ends. The CDR3 is 12 residues long. For the CDR3, the DNA is TGTGCCAGCAGTTTCTCTCTAGTTGGCCAGTACTTC. As protein: CASSFSLVGQYF.

The rearrangement uses TRBV5-1 and TRBJ2-3; unclear D gene. The CDR3 consists of 13 residues. Trimming stripped 0 bases from V and 6 bases from J, with 8 bases between. Germline lookup yields CDR1 SGHRS and CDR2 YFSETQ. CDR3 residues: CASSLDLLDTQYF. In DNA form, the CDR3 reads TGCGCCAGCAGCTTGGACCTGTTGGATACGCAGTATTTT.